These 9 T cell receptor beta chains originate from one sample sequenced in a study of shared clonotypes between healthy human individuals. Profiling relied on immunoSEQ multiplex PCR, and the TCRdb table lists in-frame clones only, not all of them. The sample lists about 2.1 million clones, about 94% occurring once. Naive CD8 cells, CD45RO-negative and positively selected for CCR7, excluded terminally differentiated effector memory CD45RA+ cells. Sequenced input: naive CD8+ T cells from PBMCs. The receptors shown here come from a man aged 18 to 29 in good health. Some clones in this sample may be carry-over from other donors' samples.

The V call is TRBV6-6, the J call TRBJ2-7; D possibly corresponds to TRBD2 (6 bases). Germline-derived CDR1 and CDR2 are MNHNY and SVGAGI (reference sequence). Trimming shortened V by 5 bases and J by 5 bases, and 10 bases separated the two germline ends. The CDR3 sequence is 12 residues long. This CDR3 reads CASSPSVNEQYF. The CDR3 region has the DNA TGTGCCAGCAGTCCTAGCGTCAACGAGCAGTACTTC.

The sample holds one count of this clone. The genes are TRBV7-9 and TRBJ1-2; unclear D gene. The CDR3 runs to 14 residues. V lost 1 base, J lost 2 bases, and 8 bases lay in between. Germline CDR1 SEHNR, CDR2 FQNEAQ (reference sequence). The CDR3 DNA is TGTGCCAGCAGCTTAGATGGGCAAAACTATGGCTACACCTTC. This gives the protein CASSLDGQNYGYTF.

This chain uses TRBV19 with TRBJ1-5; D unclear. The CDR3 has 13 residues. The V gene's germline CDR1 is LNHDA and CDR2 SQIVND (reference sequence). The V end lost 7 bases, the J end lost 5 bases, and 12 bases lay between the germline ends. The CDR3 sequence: CASTITDYQPQHF. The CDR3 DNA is TGTGCCAGTACCATAACGGACTATCAGCCCCAGCATTTT. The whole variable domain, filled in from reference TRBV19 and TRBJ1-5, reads DGGITQSPKYLFRKEGQNVTLSCEQNLNHDAMYWYRQDPGQGLRLIYYSQIVNDFQKGDIAEGYSVSREKKESFPLTVTSAQKNPTAFYLCASTITDYQPQHFGDGTRLSIL.

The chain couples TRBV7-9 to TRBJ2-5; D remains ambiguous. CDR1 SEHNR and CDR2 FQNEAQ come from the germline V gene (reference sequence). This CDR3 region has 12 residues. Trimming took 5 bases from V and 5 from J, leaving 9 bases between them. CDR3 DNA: TGTGCCAGCAGCCGTCAACATGAGACCCAGTACTTC. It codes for CASSRQHETQYF.

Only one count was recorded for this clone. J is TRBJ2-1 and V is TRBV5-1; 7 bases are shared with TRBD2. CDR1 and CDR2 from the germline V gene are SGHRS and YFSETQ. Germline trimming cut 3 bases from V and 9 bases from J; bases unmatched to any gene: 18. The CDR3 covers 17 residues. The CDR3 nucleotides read TGCGCCAGCAGCTACTTAGGACTAGTGCAATCCTTGCCTGAGCAGTTCTTC. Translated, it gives CASSYLGLVQSLPEQFF.

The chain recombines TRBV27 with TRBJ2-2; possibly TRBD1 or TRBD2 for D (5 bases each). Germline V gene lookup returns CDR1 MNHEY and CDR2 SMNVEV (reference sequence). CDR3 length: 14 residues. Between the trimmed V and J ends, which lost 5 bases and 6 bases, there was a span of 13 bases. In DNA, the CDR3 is TGTGCCAGCAGTCCAGGGAGCCGACCCGGGGAGCTGTTTTTT. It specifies CASSPGSRPGELFF.

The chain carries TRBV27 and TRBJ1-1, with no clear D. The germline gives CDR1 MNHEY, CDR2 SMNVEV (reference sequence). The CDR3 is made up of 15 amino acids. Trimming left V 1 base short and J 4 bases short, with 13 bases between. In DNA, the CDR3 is TGTGCCAGCAGTTTATGGATGGGGATTCGCACTGAAGCTTTCTTT. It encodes CASSLWMGIRTEAFF.

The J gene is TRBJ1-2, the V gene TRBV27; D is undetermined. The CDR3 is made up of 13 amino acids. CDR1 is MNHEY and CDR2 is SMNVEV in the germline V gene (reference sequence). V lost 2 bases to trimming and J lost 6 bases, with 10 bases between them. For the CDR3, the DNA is TGTGCCAGCAGTTTAAAAGGGTTGAATGGCTACACCTTC. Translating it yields CASSLKGLNGYTF.

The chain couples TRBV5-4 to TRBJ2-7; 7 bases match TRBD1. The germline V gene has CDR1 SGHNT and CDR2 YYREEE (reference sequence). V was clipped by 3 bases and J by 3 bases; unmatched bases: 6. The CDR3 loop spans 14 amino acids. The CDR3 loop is CASSSGTALYEQYF. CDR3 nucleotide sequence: TGTGCCAGCAGCTCCGGGACAGCCCTCTACGAGCAGTACTTC.